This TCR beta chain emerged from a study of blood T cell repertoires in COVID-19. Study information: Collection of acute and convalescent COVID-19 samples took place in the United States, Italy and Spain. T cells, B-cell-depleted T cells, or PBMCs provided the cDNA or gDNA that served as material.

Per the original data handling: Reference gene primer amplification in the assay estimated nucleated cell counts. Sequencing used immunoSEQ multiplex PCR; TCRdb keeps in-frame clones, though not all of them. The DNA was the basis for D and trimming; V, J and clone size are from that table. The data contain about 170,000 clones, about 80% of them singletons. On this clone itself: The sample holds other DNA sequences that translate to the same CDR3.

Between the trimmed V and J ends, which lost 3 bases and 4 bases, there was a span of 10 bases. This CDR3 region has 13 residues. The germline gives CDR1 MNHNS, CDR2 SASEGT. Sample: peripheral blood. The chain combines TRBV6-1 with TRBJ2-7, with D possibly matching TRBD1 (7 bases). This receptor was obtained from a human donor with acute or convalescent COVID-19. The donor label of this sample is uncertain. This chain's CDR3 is CASSEQGGYEQYF. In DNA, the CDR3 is TGTGCCAGCAGTGAGCAGGGGGGATACGAGCAGTACTTC.